This T cell receptor beta chain stems from a study of T cells in Graves' hyperthyroidism and ophthalmopathy. Findings and caveats of the study: Peripheral blood also featured most of the thyroid clonotypes expanded above 0.001. In validation, the model predicted ophthalmopathy. These predictions came a median about 6.8 months before onset.

Patients between 18 and 65 years old had hyperthyroidism, newly diagnosed and lasting under 2 months. Using less than 12 ml of fresh peripheral blood, PBMCs were prepared. This CDR3 comprises 16 residues. Germline lookup yields CDR1 LNHDA and CDR2 SQIVND (reference sequence). V lost 4 bases, J lost 9 bases, and 14 bases stayed unmatched. This clonotype was found once. Its target is not known. It was RNA transcripts that yielded the amplified TCR beta CDR3 regions. First-round RT-PCR of the TCR CDR3 relied on the HTBI primer set. TCRdb passed the multiplex PCR reads through MiXCR, listing each CDR3 protein once. The sample shows about 500,000 distinct CDR3 sequences, around 17% of them seen only once.

The chain carries TRBV19 and TRBJ2-1, with 8 bases matching TRBD1. This receptor was taken from a young woman with Graves' hyperthyroidism. Sequencing used blood. CDR3 sequence: CASSRTGTGHVREQFF. The CDR3 nucleotides are TGTGCCAGTAGTAGAACCGGGACAGGACACGTTCGTGAGCAGTTCTTC.